This TCR beta chain was captured in a study of cytomegalovirus exposure and HLA in healthy donors. Across the whole study: Unique TCRs numbering around 85 million, obtained from HLA-typed donors, made up an early data release. Study results and caveats: According to the study, around 160 TCR beta chains were cytomegalovirus-associated.

This clone was picked up a small number of times. Its antigen is unknown. The length of the CDR3 is 15 residues. Trimming pared 0 bases from V and 7 bases from J, leaving 16 bases between. Looked up from germline, CDR1 is SGHRS and CDR2 is YFSETQ. The PCR had 60 Vbeta and 13 Jbeta primers. This table comes from immunoSEQ multiplex PCR, and its TCRdb copy is limited to in-frame clones, with some not included. The table includes roughly 120,000 clones, 55% to 75% detected once. The rearrangement links TRBV5-1 to TRBJ1-1, with D possibly TRBD1 on 6 matching bases. This TCR was recovered from a man aged 25 to 40 in good health and CMV-seropositive. The sample taken for sequencing was PBMCs. This CDR3 reads CASSLAAGAGYEAFF. CDR3 DNA sequence: TGCGCCAGCAGCTTGGCCGCGGGGGCGGGATATGAAGCTTTCTTT.